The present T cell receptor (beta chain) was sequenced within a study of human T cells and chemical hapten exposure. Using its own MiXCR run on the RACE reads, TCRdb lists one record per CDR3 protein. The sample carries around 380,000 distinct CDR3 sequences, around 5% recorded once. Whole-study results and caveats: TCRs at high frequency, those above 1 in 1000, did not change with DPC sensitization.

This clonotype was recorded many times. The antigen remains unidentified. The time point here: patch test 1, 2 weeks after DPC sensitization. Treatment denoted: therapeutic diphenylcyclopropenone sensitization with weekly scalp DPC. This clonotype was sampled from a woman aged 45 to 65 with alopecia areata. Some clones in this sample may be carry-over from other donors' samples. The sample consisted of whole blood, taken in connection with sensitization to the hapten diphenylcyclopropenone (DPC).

The CDR3: CSAGRGLLAEAFF. DNA of the CDR3: TGCAGCGCGGGAAGGGGGTTGCTGGCTGAAGCTTTCTTT. The genes are TRBV29-1 and TRBJ1-1; perhaps TRBD1 as D (6 bases). This CDR3 comprises 13 residues. The germline V and J ends were trimmed by 7 bases and 6 bases, with 18 bases remaining between them. Germline V lookup: CDR1 SQVTM, CDR2 ANQGSEA.